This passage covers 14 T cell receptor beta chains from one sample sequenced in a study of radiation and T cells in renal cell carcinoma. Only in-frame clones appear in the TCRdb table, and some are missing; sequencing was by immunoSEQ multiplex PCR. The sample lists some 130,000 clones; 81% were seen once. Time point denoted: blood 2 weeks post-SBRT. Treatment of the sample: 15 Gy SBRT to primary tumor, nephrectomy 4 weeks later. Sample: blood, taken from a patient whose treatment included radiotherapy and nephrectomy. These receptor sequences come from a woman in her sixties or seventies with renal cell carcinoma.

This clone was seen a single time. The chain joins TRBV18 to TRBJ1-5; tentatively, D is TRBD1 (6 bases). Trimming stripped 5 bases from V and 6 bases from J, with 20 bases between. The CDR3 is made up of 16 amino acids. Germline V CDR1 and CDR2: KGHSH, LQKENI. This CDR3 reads CASSSNSQGNPQPQHF. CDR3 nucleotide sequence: TGTGCCAGCTCATCTAACTCACAGGGAAACCCTCAGCCCCAGCATTTT.

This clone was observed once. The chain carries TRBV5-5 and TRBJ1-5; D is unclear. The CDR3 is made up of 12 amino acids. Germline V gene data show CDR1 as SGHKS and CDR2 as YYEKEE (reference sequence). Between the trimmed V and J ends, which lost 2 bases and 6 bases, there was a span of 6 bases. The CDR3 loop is CASSFGSQPQHF. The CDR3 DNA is TGTGCCAGCAGCTTTGGGAGTCAGCCCCAGCATTTT.

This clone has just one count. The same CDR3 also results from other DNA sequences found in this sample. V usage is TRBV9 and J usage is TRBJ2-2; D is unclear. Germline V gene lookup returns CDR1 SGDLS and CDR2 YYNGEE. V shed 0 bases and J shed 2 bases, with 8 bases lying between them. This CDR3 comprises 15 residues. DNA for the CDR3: TGTGCCAGCAGCGTAGAGGGAAGCAACACCGGGGAGCTGTTTTTT. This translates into CASSVEGSNTGELFF.

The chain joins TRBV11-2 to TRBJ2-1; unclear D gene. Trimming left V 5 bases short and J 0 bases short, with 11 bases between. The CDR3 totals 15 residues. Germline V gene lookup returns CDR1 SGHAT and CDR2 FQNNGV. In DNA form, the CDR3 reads TGTGCCAGCAGCCCCCCCCGAGTCTCCTACAATGAGCAGTTCTTC. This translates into CASSPPRVSYNEQFF.

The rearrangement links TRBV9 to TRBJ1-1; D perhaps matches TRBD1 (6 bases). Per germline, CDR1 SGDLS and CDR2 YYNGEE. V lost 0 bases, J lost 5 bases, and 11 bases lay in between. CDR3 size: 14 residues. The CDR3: CASSVALGATEAFF. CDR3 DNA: TGTGCCAGCAGCGTAGCTCTGGGGGCAACTGAAGCTTTCTTT.

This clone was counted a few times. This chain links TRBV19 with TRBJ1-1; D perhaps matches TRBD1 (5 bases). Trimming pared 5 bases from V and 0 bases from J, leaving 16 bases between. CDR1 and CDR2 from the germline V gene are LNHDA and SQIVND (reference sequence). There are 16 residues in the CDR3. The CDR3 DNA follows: TGTGCCAGTAGTCTCCAGGGCACCCTCATGAACACTGAAGCTTTCTTT. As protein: CASSLQGTLMNTEAFF.

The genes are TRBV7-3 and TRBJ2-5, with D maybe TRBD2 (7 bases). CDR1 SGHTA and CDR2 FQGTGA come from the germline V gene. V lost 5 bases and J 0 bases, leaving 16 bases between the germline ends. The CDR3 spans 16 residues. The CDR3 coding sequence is TGTGCCAGCAGCCGGTCGGGGGGCCTCCACCAAGAGACCCAGTACTTC. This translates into CASSRSGGLHQETQYF.

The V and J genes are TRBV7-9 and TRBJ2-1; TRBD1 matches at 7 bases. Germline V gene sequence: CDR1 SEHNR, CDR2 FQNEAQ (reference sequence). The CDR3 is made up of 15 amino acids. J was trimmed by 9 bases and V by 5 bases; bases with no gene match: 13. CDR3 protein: CASSLDDRVGVEQFF. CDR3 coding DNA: TGTGCCAGCAGCCTCGATGACAGGGTTGGTGTTGAGCAGTTCTTC.

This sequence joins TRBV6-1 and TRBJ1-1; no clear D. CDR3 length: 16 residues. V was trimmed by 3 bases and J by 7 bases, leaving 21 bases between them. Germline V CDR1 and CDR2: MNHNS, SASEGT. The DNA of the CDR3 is TGTGCCAGCAGTGACCCTTACCTTTGGCAGGCTGTTGAAGCTTTCTTT. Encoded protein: CASSDPYLWQAVEAFF.

Here the CDR3 reads CASSTSTGNTEAFF. Here the CDR3 DNA reads TGTGCCAGCAGTACCTCTACAGGGAACACTGAAGCTTTCTTT. V usage is TRBV6-6 and J usage is TRBJ1-1; a possible D gene is TRBD1 (5 bases). Germline loops: CDR1 MNHNY, CDR2 SVGAGI (reference sequence). There are 14 residues in the CDR3. V dropped 5 bases and J dropped 1 base, with 11 bases sitting between them.

CDR3 amino acids: CASSITSGSTDTQYF. The CDR3 nucleotides read TGCGCCAGCAGCATAACTAGCGGCAGCACAGATACGCAGTATTTT. This chain connects TRBV5-1 to TRBJ2-3; 8 bases are shared with TRBD2. The CDR3 covers 15 residues. With V trimmed by 4 bases and J by 0 bases, 4 bases remained unmatched. The germline CDR1 and CDR2 sequences are SGHRS and YFSETQ.

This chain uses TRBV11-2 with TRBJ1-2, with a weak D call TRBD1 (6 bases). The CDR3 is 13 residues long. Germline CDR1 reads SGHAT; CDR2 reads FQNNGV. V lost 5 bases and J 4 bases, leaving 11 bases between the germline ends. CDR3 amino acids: CASSRGPGYGYTF. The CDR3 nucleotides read TGTGCCAGCAGCCGGGGGCCCGGCTATGGCTACACCTTC.

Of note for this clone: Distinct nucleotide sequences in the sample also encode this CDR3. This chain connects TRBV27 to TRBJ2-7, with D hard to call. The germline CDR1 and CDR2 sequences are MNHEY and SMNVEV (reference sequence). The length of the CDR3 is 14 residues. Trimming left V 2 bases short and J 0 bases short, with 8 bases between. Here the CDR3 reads CASSLTALSYEQYF. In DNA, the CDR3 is TGTGCCAGCAGTTTAACAGCCCTCTCCTACGAGCAGTACTTC.

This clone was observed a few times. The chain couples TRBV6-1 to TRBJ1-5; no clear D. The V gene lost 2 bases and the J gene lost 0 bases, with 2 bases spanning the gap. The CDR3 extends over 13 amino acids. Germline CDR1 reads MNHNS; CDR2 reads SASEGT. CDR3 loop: CASSEYSNQPQHF. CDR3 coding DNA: TGTGCCAGCAGTGAATATAGCAATCAGCCCCAGCATTTT.